This T cell receptor (beta chain) is drawn from a study of T cells in Graves' hyperthyroidism and ophthalmopathy. Among the patients, aged 18 to 65, hyperthyroidism was newly diagnosed and had lasted under 2 months. Researchers barred patients who had uncontrolled infection, other autoimmune disease, pregnancy or lactation. The table lists this clonotype with many counts. Its antigen remains unknown. TCR beta CDR3 sequences were amplified from RNA transcripts. The primer set for the first-round RT-PCR of the TCR CDR3 was HTBI. TCRdb fed the multiplex PCR reads into MiXCR, producing one record per CDR3 protein. Of 550,000 to 800,000 distinct CDR3 sequences listed, approximately 15% are singletons. Germline V CDR1 and CDR2: MDHEN, SYDVKM. The length of the CDR3 is 17 residues. With 3 bases clipped from V and 4 bases from J, the junction kept 6 bases outside the gene matches. Study-level findings and limits: Ophthalmopathy was identified by the model a median approximately 6.4 months ahead of onset. In blood, most of the thyroid clonotypes expanded above 0.001 were also present.

The receptor's source is a man in his forties or fifties with Graves' hyperthyroidism. The sequenced sample was blood. The gene calls are TRBV28 and TRBJ2-1; the match to TRBD2 covers 13 bases. Here the CDR3 reads CASSFQTSGRTYNEQFF. The CDR3 DNA sequence: TGTGCCAGCAGTTTTCAGACTAGCGGGAGGACATACAATGAGCAGTTCTTC.